This note documents a single T cell receptor (beta chain) sequence. In germline, CDR1 is SGHAT, CDR2 FQNNGV. The CDR3 spans 15 residues. V lost 4 bases and J lost 1; bases outside the gene matches: 6. Method: immunoSEQ multiplex PCR; TCRdb's copy keeps in-frame clones and lacks some. In the table there are about 6,900 clones, 80% of which are singletons. These data belong to a study of blood T cell dynamics during melanoma immunotherapy. Time point in this sample: pre-treatment baseline. The source is a human donor with melanoma. The rearrangement links TRBV11-2 to TRBJ1-1; TRBD1 matches 7 bases. The specimen comprised blood, sampled from a patient treated with checkpoint blockade. CDR3 in amino acids: CASSSSGTANTEAFF. Here the CDR3 DNA reads TGTGCCAGCAGCTCTTCCGGGACAGCGAACACTGAAGCTTTCTTT. Complete variable domain (other parts from reference TRBV11-2 and TRBJ1-1): EAGVAQSPRYKIIEKRQSVAFWCNPISGHATLYWYQQILGQGPKLLIQFQNNGVVDDSQLPKDRFSAERLKGVDSTLKIQPAKLEDSAVYLCASSSSGTANTEAFFGQGTRLTVV.